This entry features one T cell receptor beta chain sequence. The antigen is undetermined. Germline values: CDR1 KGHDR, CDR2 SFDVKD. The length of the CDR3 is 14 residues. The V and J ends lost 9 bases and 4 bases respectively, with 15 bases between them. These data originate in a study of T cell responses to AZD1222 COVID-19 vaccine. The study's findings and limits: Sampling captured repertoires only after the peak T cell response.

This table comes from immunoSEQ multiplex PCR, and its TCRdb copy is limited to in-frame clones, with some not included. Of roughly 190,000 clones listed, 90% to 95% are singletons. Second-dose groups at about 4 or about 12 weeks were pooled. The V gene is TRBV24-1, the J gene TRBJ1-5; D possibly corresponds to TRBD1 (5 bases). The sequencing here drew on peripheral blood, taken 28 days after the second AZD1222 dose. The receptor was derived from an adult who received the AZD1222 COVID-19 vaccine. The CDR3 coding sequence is TGTGCCACCCACAGCGGGACTGAAAATCAGCCCCAGCATTTT. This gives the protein CATHSGTENQPQHF.